The T cell receptor (beta chain) described here comes from a study of identical twins. TCRdb reanalysed the 5' RACE reads using MiXCR and keeps one entry per CDR3 protein. The sample lists some 690,000 distinct CDR3 sequences, 20% to 25% occurring once. The sample holds a few counts of this clonotype. These same data were also listed under a study on T cells expressing NK-cell markers.

The clonotype was recovered from a woman aged 18-29 years in good health. The material sequenced was PBMCs.

The CDR3 DNA is TGCAGTGCCCCCGAACCGTTACTAGCGGGAGGTTCAGATACGCAGTATTTT. This encodes CSAPEPLLAGGSDTQYF. The chain uses TRBV20-1 and TRBJ2-3; the match to TRBD2 covers 12 bases. This CDR3 comprises 17 residues. With 6 bases clipped from V and 4 bases from J, the junction kept 14 bases outside the gene matches. From germline, CDR1 is DFQATT and CDR2 SNEGSKA (reference sequence).